Each of the 21 T cell receptor beta chains below was sequenced from the same sample in a study of shared clonotypes between healthy human individuals. This table comes from immunoSEQ multiplex PCR, and its TCRdb copy is limited to in-frame clones, with some not included. The sample holds roughly 2.6 million clones, around nine tenths seen once. Sequenced input: naive CD4+ T cells sorted from blood. Stated subset: CD45RA+ positively selected. All receptors derive from a man younger than 35 in good health.

This rearrangement joins TRBV6-6 to TRBJ2-7, with 7 bases lining up with TRBD1. CDR1 and CDR2 from the germline V gene are MNHNY and SVGAGI (reference sequence). The CDR3 sequence is 15 residues long. The V and J ends lost 5 bases and 6 bases, in that order; junction bases with no gene match: 13. Written as DNA, the CDR3 is TGTGCCAGCAGTAAAGACAGGGTTTCATCGGGCGAGCAGTACTTC. Translating gives CASSKDRVSSGEQYF.

The chain couples TRBV28 to TRBJ1-2, with D tentatively TRBD1 (5 bases). Trimming took off 5 bases at V and 10 bases at J, with 17 bases between the two ends. The CDR3 contains 13 residues. The germline V gene encodes CDR1 MDHEN and CDR2 SYDVKM. This CDR3 reads CASSLQGRGTYTF. The CDR3 DNA reads TGTGCCAGCAGTCTTCAGGGAAGGGGAACCTACACCTTC.

With respect to this clone: The sample has other DNA sequences that encode this CDR3 too. The rearrangement uses TRBV6-5 and TRBJ1-4; the match to TRBD1 covers 8 bases. Losses at the gene ends were 6 bases for V and 0 bases for J; bases not matched to a gene: 0. The CDR3 consists of 14 residues. Germline V CDR1 and CDR2: MNHEY, SVGAGI. CDR3: CASRTGATNEKLFF. DNA of the CDR3: TGTGCCAGCAGGACAGGGGCAACTAATGAAAAACTGTTTTTT.

The rearrangement links TRBV6-5 to TRBJ1-5; a weak D match, TRBD1 (6 bases). V gave up 5 bases and J gave up 5 bases, with 13 bases separating them. There are 14 residues in the CDR3. CDR1 is MNHEY and CDR2 is SVGAGI in the germline V gene. The CDR3 reads CASSPRQADQPQHF. CDR3 nucleotides: TGTGCCAGCAGTCCCCGACAGGCTGATCAGCCCCAGCATTTT.

There are a few counts of this clone. An end of the junction differs from the germline gene, which may be a read error. The genes are TRBV2 and TRBJ1-5; D is unclear. The germline V gene encodes CDR1 SNHLY and CDR2 FYNNEI. The CDR3 is 15 residues long. CDR3 sequence reads: CASSPSGKSSQPQHF. The CDR3 DNA reads as TGTGCCAGCAGTCCCTCGGGTAAGAGCAGTCAGCCCCAGCATTTT.

The V and J genes are TRBV4-1 and TRBJ2-3; D might be TRBD1 (6 bases). V gave up 4 bases and J gave up 3 bases, with 14 bases separating them. This CDR3 contains 15 residues. Germline V gives CDR1 MGHRA, CDR2 YSYEKL. DNA of the CDR3: TGCGCCAGCAGCCGAACAGGGTCTTGGACAGATACGCAGTATTTT. This sequence encodes CASSRTGSWTDTQYF.

Here the CDR3 reads CASSSRTDSYEQYF. For the CDR3, the DNA is TGTGCCAGCAGCTCACGGACGGATTCCTACGAGCAGTACTTC. The V and J genes are TRBV7-2 and TRBJ2-7; D gene ambiguous. CDR1 SGHTA and CDR2 FQGNSA come from the germline V gene. This CDR3 comprises 14 residues. Trimming cost V 4 bases and J 1 base, with 11 bases left between them.

V and J are TRBV27 and TRBJ2-5, with TRBD2 matching 9 bases. The J call is uncertain, as TRBJ2-7 better fits the DNA end. Germline V gives CDR1 MNHEY, CDR2 SMNVEV (reference sequence). The CDR3 has 17 amino acids. The CDR3 nucleotides are TGTGCCAGCAGTTTATCGATTGTAGCGGGAGTCTCCTACGAGCAGTACTTC. Protein product: CASSLSIVAGVSYEQYF.

Points on this clone: The same CDR3 is also encoded by other DNA sequences in this sample. This chain links TRBV19 with TRBJ2-3; a possible D gene is TRBD2 (6 bases). V was pared by 3 bases and J by 0 bases, with 7 bases between. CDR1 is LNHDA, CDR2 SQIVND, per germline (reference sequence). The CDR3 runs 14 residues. CDR3 region: CASSISGSTDTQYF. The CDR3 DNA sequence: TGTGCCAGTAGTATTAGCGGCAGCACAGATACGCAGTATTTT.

The rearrangement links TRBV5-1 to TRBJ1-3, with unresolved D. The V gene lost 2 bases and the J gene lost 0 bases, with 9 bases spanning the gap. Germline values: CDR1 SGHRS, CDR2 YFSETQ. This CDR3 is 15 amino acids long. DNA of the CDR3: TGCGCCAGCAGCTTCGTAAGGAGCTCTGGAAACACCATATATTTT. This gives the protein CASSFVRSSGNTIYF. Combining the CDR3 with reference TRBV5-1 and TRBJ1-3 gives the whole variable domain KAGVTQTPRYLIKTRGQQVTLSCSPISGHRSVSWYQQTPGQGLQFLFEYFSETQRNKGNFPGRFSGRQFSNSRSEMNVSTLELGDSALYLCASSFVRSSGNTIYFGEGSWLTVV.

Comments on this clone: Other nucleotide sequences in the sample specify the same CDR3. The V gene is TRBV5-1, the J gene TRBJ2-7; either TRBD1 or TRBD2 may fit D (6 bases each). The V gene lost 4 bases and the J gene lost 2 bases, with 13 bases spanning the gap. This CDR3 comprises 14 residues. Germline V CDR1 and CDR2: SGHRS, YFSETQ. CDR3 loop: CASSLGGGTYEQYF. The CDR3 nucleotides are TGCGCCAGCAGCCTCGGGGGCGGAACCTACGAGCAGTACTTC.

With respect to this clone: Other DNA sequences in this sample translate to the same CDR3. The CDR3 nucleotides read TGCAGTGGACACTACCAAGAGACCCAGTACTTC. Protein product: CSGHYQETQYF. The gene calls are TRBV20-1 and TRBJ2-5; D unclear. Trimming stripped 7 bases from V and 0 bases from J, with 6 bases between. Looked up from germline, CDR1 is DFQATT and CDR2 is SNEGSKA (reference sequence). This CDR3 region has 11 residues.

The chain couples TRBV18 to TRBJ2-5; 7 nucleotides align to TRBD1. The J call is doubtful: the DNA matches TRBJ2-7 better. Germline V lookup: CDR1 KGHSH, CDR2 LQKENI. This CDR3 has 15 amino acids. CDR3 protein: CASSPRVQGAYEQYF. For the CDR3, the DNA is TGTGCCAGCTCACCACGAGTTCAGGGGGCCTACGAGCAGTACTTC.

V and J are TRBV29-1 and TRBJ1-1, with a weak D call TRBD1 (5 bases). V shed 0 bases and J shed 0 bases, with 14 bases lying between them. Germline V lookup: CDR1 SQVTM, CDR2 ANQGSEA. The CDR3 sequence is 16 residues long. The CDR3 spells CSVEDGTGTMNTEAFF. As DNA, the CDR3 is TGCAGCGTTGAAGATGGGACGGGGACTATGAACACTGAAGCTTTCTTT. Full variable domain (missing parts from reference TRBV29-1 and TRBJ1-1): SAVISQKPSRDICQRGTSLTIQCQVDSQVTMMFWYRQQPGQSLTLIATANQGSEATYESGFVIDKFPISRPNLTFSTLTVSNMSPEDSSIYLCSVEDGTGTMNTEAFFGQGTRLTVV.

The chain combines TRBV18 with TRBJ1-1, with TRBD1 matching over 8 bases. J gave up 3 bases and V 4 bases, and 13 bases lay outside the gene matches. The CDR3 contains 17 residues. Germline V CDR1 and CDR2: KGHSH, LQKENI. The CDR3 region is CASSLARDRREDTEAFF. The CDR3 DNA reads TGTGCCAGCTCACTGGCCCGGGACAGGCGAGAGGACACTGAAGCTTTCTTT.

The chain recombines TRBV30 with TRBJ1-6; tentatively, D is TRBD1 (5 bases). V gave up 4 bases and J gave up 9 bases, with 22 bases separating them. CDR3 size: 16 residues. Germline V CDR1 and CDR2: GTSNPN, SVGIG (reference sequence). The CDR3 sequence is CAWKVRGFEQRSPLHF. CDR3 coding DNA: TGTGCCTGGAAGGTAAGGGGTTTTGAACAACGTTCACCCCTCCACTTT.

The rearrangement joins TRBV1 to TRBJ2-7; the D call TRBD2 from the table was never checked on the DNA. TRBV1 is given as a pseudogene. The CDR3 extends over 15 amino acids. Written as DNA, the CDR3 is TGCACCAGCAGCCAAGGCCTTGGAGATCGCTACGAGCAGTACTTC. This encodes CTSSQGLGDRYEQYF.

This clone was found once. J is TRBJ1-4 and V is TRBV28; D gene uncertain. CDR1 MDHEN and CDR2 SYDVKM come from the germline V gene. V gave up 3 bases and J gave up 2 bases, with 7 bases separating them. CDR3 size: 14 residues. The CDR3 here is CASSFESTNEKLFF. As DNA, the CDR3 is TGTGCCAGCAGTTTCGAGTCGACTAATGAAAAACTGTTTTTT.

The V call is TRBV4-2, the J call TRBJ2-5; tentatively, D is TRBD2 (6 bases). CDR1 is LGHNA, CDR2 YNFKEQ, per germline. The CDR3 consists of 13 residues. V was shortened by 5 bases and J by 7 bases, with 14 bases between the two germline ends. The CDR3 loop reads CASSLGLLGTQYF. The CDR3 DNA follows: TGTGCCAGCAGCTTGGGACTTCTAGGGACCCAGTACTTC.

The CDR3 sequence is CASSDLLPGLAGDSNEQFF. CDR3 DNA: TGTGCCAGCAGTGACCTTTTACCGGGACTAGCGGGAGATAGCAATGAGCAGTTCTTC. V is TRBV6-1 and J is TRBJ2-1, with TRBD2 matching 14 bases. The CDR3 has 19 residues. V gave up 3 bases and J gave up 6 bases; unmatched junction bases: 13. Germline CDR1 MNHNS, CDR2 SASEGT.

This chain joins TRBV21-1 and TRBJ1-4; TRBD1, as called in the table, went unchecked against the DNA. TRBV21-1 is marked as a pseudogene. CDR3 length: 16 amino acids. CDR3 loop: CASSKVHRDSYEKLFF. Written as DNA, the CDR3 is TGTGCCAGCAGCAAAGTTCACCGGGACAGCTATGAAAAACTGTTTTTT.